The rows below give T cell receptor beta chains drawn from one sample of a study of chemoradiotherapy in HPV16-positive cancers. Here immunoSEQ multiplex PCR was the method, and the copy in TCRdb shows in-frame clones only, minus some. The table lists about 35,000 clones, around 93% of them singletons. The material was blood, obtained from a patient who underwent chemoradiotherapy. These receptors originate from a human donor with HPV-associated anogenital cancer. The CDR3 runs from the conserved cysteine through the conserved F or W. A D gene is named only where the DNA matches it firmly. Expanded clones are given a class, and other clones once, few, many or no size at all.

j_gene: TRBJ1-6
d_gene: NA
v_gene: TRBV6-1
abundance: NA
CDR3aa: CASSEELAEFSPLHF
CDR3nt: TGTGCCAGCAGTGAAGAGTTGGCGGAATTTTCACCCCTCCACTTT

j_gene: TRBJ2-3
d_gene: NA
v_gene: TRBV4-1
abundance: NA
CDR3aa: CASSRAGFSDTQYF
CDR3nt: TGCGCCAGCAGCCGCGCAGGGTTCTCAGATACGCAGTATTTT

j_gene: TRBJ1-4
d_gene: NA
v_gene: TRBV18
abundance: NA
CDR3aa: CASSPQVGGATNEKLFF
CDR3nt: TGTGCCAGCTCACCTCAGGTGGGCGGTGCAACTAATGAAAAACTGTTTTTT

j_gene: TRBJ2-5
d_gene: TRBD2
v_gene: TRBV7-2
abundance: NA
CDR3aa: CASSSTPGGVAEETQYF
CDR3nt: TGTGCCAGCAGCTCCACCCCGGGGGGGGTAGCGGAAGAGACCCAGTACTTC

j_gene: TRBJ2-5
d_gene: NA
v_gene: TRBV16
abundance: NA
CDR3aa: CASSQSSYQETQYF
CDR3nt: TGTGCCAGCAGCCAATCTAGCTACCAAGAGACCCAGTACTTC

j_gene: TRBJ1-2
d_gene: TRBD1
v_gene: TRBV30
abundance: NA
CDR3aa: CAWTEDRANYGYTF
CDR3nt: TGTGCCTGGACCGAGGACAGGGCTAACTATGGCTACACCTTC

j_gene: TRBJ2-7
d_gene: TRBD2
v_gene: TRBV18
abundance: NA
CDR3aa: CASSGTSGDYEQYF
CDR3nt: TGTGCCAGCTCGGGGACTAGCGGGGACTACGAGCAGTACTTC

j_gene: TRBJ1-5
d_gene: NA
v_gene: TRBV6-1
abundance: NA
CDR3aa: CASTDRRRGQQPQHF
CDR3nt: TGTGCCAGCACCGACCGGAGGCGGGGGCAACAGCCCCAGCATTTT

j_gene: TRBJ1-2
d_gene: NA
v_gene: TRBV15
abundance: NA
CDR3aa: CATSRDWNSPYGYTF
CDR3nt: TGTGCCACCAGCAGAGATTGGAACAGCCCCTATGGCTACACCTTC

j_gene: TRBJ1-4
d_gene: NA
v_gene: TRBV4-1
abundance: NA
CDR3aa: CASSQGALTGNEKLFF
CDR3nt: TGCGCCAGCAGCCAAGGTGCCCTCACAGGAAATGAAAAACTGTTTTTT

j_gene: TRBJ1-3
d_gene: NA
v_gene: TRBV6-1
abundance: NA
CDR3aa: CASSELGLAIYF
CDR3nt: TGTGCCAGCAGTGAATTAGGGTTGGCCATATATTTT

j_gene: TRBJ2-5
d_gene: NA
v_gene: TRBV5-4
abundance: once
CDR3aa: CASSLDLAEETQYF
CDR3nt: TGTGCCAGCAGCTTGGACCTGGCGGAGGAGACCCAGTACTTC

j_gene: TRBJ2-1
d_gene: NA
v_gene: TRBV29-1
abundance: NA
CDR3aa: CSVEARSAVGRRNEQFF
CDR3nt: TGCAGCGTTGAAGCACGCTCCGCGGTAGGAAGACGCAATGAGCAGTTCTTC

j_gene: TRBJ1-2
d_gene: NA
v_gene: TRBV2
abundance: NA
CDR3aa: CAGLQGSGYTF
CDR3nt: TGTGCCGGATTACAGGGATCTGGCTACACCTTC

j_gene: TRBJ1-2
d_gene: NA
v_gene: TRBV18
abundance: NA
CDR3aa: CASSPLPETGNYGYTF
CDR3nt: TGTGCCAGCTCACCACTCCCCGAGACAGGCAACTATGGCTACACCTTC

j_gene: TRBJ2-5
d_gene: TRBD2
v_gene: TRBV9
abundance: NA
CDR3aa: CASSVATRAGGQETQYF
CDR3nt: TGTGCCAGCAGCGTAGCTACGAGAGCGGGGGGACAAGAGACCCAGTACTTC

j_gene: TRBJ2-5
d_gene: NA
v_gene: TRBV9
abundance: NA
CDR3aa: CASSLTGSGETQYF
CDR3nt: TGTGCCAGCAGCCTCACAGGGTCTGGGGAGACCCAGTACTTC

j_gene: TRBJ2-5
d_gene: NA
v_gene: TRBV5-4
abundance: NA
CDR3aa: CASSSGTIQETQYF
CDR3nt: TGTGCCAGCAGCTCAGGGACAATTCAAGAGACCCAGTACTTC

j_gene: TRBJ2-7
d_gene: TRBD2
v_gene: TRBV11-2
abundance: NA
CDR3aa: CASVLAGGGARYEQYF
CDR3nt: TGTGCCAGCGTACTAGCTGGCGGGGGGGCCAGGTACGAGCAGTACTTC

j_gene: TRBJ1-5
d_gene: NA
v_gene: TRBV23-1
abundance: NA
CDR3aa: CASTQTGHSNQPQHF
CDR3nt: TGCGCCAGCACTCAGACAGGACATAGCAATCAGCCCCAGCATTTT

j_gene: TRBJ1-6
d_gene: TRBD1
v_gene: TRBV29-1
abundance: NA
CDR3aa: CSVVVGGANSPLHF
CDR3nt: TGCAGCGTTGTCGTAGGGGGCGCGAACTCACCCCTCCACTTT

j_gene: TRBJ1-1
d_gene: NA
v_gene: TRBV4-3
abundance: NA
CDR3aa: CASSQRPTGQTTEAFF
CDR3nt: TGCGCCAGCAGCCAAAGGCCAACGGGTCAAACCACTGAAGCTTTCTTT

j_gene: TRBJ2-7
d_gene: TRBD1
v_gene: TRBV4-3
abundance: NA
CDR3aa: CASSQEAGQGLHEQYF
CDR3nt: TGCGCCAGCAGCCAAGAGGCAGGACAGGGGCTCCACGAGCAGTACTTC

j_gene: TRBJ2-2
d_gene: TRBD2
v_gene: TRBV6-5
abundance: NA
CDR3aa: CASSFDSGTGELFF
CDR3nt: TGTGCCAGCAGTTTCGATAGCGGGACCGGGGAGCTGTTTTTT

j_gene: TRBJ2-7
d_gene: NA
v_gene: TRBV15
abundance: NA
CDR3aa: CATSTPGQGTSSYEQYF
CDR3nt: TGTGCCACCAGCACCCCGGGACAAGGTACATCGTCCTACGAGCAGTACTTC

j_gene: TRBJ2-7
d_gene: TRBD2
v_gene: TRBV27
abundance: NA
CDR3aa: CASGNGRRGNEQYF
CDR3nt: TGTGCCAGCGGAAACGGACGGCGGGGGAACGAGCAGTACTTC

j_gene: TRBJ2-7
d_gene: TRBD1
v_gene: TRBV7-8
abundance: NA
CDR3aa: CASRRTGTDSYEQYF
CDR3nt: TGTGCCAGCAGGCGTACCGGGACAGATTCCTACGAGCAGTACTTC

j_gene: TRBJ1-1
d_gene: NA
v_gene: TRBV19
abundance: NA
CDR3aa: CASSRVVVNTEAFF
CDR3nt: TGTGCCAGTAGTAGGGTGGTGGTAAACACTGAAGCTTTCTTT

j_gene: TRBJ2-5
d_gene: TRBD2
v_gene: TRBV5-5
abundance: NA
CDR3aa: CASSPGGGEETQYF
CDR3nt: TGTGCCAGCAGCCCGGGGGGGGGAGAAGAGACCCAGTACTTC

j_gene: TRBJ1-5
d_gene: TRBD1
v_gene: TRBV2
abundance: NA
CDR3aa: CASNEQGTSNQPQHF
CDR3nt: TGTGCCAGCAACGAACAGGGGACTAGCAATCAGCCCCAGCATTTT

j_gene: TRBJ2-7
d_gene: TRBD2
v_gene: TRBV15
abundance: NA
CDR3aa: CATSRELGGGFYEQYF
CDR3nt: TGTGCCACCAGCAGGGAGCTTGGCGGGGGGTTTTACGAGCAGTACTTC

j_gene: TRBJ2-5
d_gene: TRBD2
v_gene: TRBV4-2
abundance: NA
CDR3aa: CASSLASGGQETQYF
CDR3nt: TGTGCCAGCAGCCTTGCTAGCGGGGGCCAAGAGACCCAGTACTTC

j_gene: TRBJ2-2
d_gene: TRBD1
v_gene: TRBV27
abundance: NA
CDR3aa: CASSPRTGGGPGELFF
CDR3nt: TGTGCCAGCAGCCCAAGGACAGGGGGGGGCCCCGGGGAGCTGTTTTTT

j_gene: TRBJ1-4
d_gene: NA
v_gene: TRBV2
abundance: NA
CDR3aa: CASNREKLFF
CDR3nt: TGTGCCAGCAATCGTGAAAAACTGTTTTTT

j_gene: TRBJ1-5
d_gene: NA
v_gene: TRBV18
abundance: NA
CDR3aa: CASSPPGGRGQPQHF
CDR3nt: TGTGCCAGCTCACCACCGGGGGGAAGGGGGCAGCCCCAGCATTTT

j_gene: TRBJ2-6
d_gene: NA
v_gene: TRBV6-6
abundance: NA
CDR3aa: CASSLQGSGANVLTF
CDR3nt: TGTGCCAGCAGTTTACAGGGCTCTGGGGCCAACGTCCTGACTTTC

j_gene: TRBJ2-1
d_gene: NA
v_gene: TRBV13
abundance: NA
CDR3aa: CASRTRVYNEQFF
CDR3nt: TGTGCCAGCCGAACGAGGGTCTACAATGAGCAGTTCTTC

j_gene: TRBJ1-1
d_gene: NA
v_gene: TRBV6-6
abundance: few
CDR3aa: CASRDMDTEAFF
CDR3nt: TGTGCCTCCAGGGATATGGACACTGAAGCTTTCTTT

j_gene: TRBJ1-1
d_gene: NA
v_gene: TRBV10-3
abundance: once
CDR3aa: CAISAPYLSEAFF
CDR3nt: TGTGCCATCAGTGCACCGTATCTGTCTGAAGCTTTCTTT

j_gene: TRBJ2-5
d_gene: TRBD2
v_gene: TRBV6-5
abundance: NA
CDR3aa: CASRRTSPETQYF
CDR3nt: TGTGCCAGCAGGAGGACTAGTCCCGAGACCCAGTACTTC

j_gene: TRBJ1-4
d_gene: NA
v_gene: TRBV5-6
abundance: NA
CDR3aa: CASSLRQARVGLFF
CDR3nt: TGTGCCAGCAGCTTGAGACAGGCTCGAGTAGGACTGTTTTTT

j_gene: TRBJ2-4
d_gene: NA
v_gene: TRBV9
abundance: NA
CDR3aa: CASSVGTQAKNIQYF
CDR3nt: TGTGCCAGCAGCGTGGGGACACAGGCCAAAAACATTCAGTACTTC

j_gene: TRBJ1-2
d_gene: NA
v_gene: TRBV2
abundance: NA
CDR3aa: CASSLGGRSYTF
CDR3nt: TGTGCCAGCAGTTTGGGGGGGCGCAGCTACACCTTC

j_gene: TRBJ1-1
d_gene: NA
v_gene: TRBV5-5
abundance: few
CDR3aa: CASSSSKINTEAFF
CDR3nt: TGTGCCAGCAGCTCCTCCAAAATAAACACTGAAGCTTTCTTT

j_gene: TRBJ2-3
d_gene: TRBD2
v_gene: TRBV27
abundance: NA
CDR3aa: CASSLGGVTDTQYF
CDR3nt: TGTGCCAGCAGCCTCGGGGGGGTCACAGATACGCAGTATTTT

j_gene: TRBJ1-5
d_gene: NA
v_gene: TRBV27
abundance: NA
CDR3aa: CASSPRGVQPQHF
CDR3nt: TGTGCCAGCAGTCCCCGGGGGGTTCAGCCCCAGCATTTT

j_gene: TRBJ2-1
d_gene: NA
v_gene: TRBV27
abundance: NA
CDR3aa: CASSPIKGVQYNEQFF
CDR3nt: TGTGCCAGCAGTCCCATTAAAGGGGTCCAATACAATGAGCAGTTCTTC

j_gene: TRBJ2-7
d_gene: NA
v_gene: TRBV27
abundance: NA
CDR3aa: CASRPSDLTDLEYEQYF
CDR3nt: TGTGCCAGCAGGCCTTCTGACTTGACAGACTTGGAGTACGAGCAGTACTTC